Following are 30 T cell receptor beta chains from one sample sequenced in a study of blood T cells in healthy people across ages. It was with a sample-barcoded 5' primer and a J-beta primer mix that a second PCR of roughly 7 to 12 cycles was run. TCRdb itself ran the 5' RACE reads through MiXCR, one entry per CDR3 protein. This table holds roughly 680,000 distinct CDR3 sequences, 45% to 50% found once. The sample was blood. The receptors originated from a woman aged 55-70 years in good health.

This clonotype was seen more than once but under ten times. V and J are TRBV4-1 and TRBJ2-5; 8 bases agree with TRBD2. V shed 2 bases, J shed 4 bases, and the junction held 9 bases outside the gene matches. Germline loops: CDR1 MGHRA, CDR2 YSYEKL. The CDR3 extends over 16 amino acids. CDR3 nucleotides: TGCGCCAGCAGCCAACAGGGACTAGACTTTCGAGAGACCCAGTACTTC. Encoded protein: CASSQQGLDFRETQYF.

The V gene is TRBV4-3, the J gene TRBJ2-1; 7 bases are shared with TRBD2. V was clipped by 1 base and J by 7 bases; unmatched bases: 13. The V gene's germline CDR1 is LGHNA and CDR2 YSLEER. The CDR3 sequence is 17 residues long. The CDR3 sequence is CASSQVWSSGRANEQFF. In DNA form, the CDR3 reads TGCGCCAGCAGCCAAGTCTGGAGTAGCGGGCGGGCAAATGAGCAGTTCTTC.

This sequence joins TRBV2 and TRBJ1-1; tentative D call: TRBD1 (5 bases). The V gene lost 6 bases and the J gene lost 0 bases, with 8 bases spanning the gap. The CDR3 has 13 amino acids. Germline lookup yields CDR1 SNHLY and CDR2 FYNNEI. The CDR3 here is CASSGHMNTEAFF. The CDR3 DNA reads TGTGCCAGCAGCGGACATATGAACACTGAAGCTTTCTTT.

This clonotype occurred once. This sequence joins TRBV15 and TRBJ2-5; perhaps TRBD1 as D (6 bases). CDR1 is LNHNV, CDR2 YYDKDF, per germline (reference sequence). Trimming removed 3 bases at V and 5 bases at J, with 19 bases between. The CDR3 length is 16 residues. Here the CDR3 DNA reads TGTGCCACCAGCAGCTTACTCACAGGGTTGGGGGAGACCCAGTACTTC. It translates to CATSSLLTGLGETQYF.

The chain has TRBV12-3 or TRBV12-4 and TRBJ1-1, with D tentatively TRBD1 (6 bases). V was trimmed by 3 bases and J by 4 bases, leaving 12 bases between them. The length of the CDR3 is 14 residues. CDR3 coding DNA: TGTGCCAGCAGTTTTAAGGGGGAAGGCACTGAAGCTTTCTTT. Amino acids: CASSFKGEGTEAFF.

The CDR3 nucleotides are TGTGCCAGCAGCCCAAGCGGGGCTGTGAACACTGAAGCTTTCTTT. It translates to CASSPSGAVNTEAFF. V usage is TRBV7-2 and J usage is TRBJ1-1; the D gene is possibly TRBD1 (5 bases). Germline V CDR1 and CDR2: SGHTA, FQGNSA. This CDR3 comprises 15 residues. Trimming cost V 5 bases and J 0 bases, with 13 bases left between them.

The V call is TRBV6-5, the J call TRBJ1-6; no reliable D call. From germline, CDR1 is MNHEY and CDR2 SVGAGI. The CDR3 totals 16 residues. The V and J ends lost 7 bases and 5 bases respectively, with 18 bases between them. CDR3 in amino acids: CASIGRPTTNNSPLHF. The CDR3 DNA reads as TGTGCCAGCATTGGACGCCCGACAACTAATAATTCACCCCTCCACTTT.

CDR3 nucleotides: TGCGCCAGCAGCTTACAAACAGGGTCGAACACTGAAGCTTTCTTT. This codes for CASSLQTGSNTEAFF. The chain uses TRBV5-1 and TRBJ1-1; D may be TRBD1 (6 bases). The CDR3 is 15 residues long. Trimming shortened V by 2 bases and J by 1 base, and 12 bases separated the two germline ends. Germline V gives CDR1 SGHRS, CDR2 YFSETQ.

V and J are TRBV20-1 and TRBJ2-2; D possibly corresponds to TRBD2 (6 bases). The ends were cut back, 5 bases at V and 5 bases at J, with 15 bases in the middle. Germline CDR1 is DFQATT and CDR2 is SNEGSKA (reference sequence). CDR3 length: 14 residues. CDR3 sequence: CSARAGAGTGELFF. For the CDR3, the DNA is TGCAGTGCTCGAGCCGGGGCGGGAACCGGGGAGCTGTTTTTT.

J is TRBJ1-1 and V is TRBV10-3, with 8 positions matching TRBD1. The CDR3 has 16 amino acids. With V trimmed by 3 bases and J by 4 bases, 10 bases remained unmatched. Per the germline V gene, CDR1 is ENHRY and CDR2 is SYGVKD. The CDR3 reads CAISDRTGKGGTEAFF. Here the CDR3 DNA reads TGTGCCATCAGTGACCGGACAGGGAAGGGAGGCACTGAAGCTTTCTTT.

This clonotype was observed at least ten times. DNA for the CDR3: TGTGCCAGCAGCCGACTCTCAGGACAGCACGATGAGCAGTTCTTC. It yields the protein CASSRLSGQHDEQFF. The chain links TRBV4-2 to TRBJ2-1; perhaps TRBD1 as D (6 bases). The V end was cut by 4 bases, the J end by 8 bases, with 18 bases between. CDR1 is LGHNA and CDR2 is YNFKEQ in the germline V gene. The length of the CDR3 is 15 residues.

The table lists this clonotype with many counts. This chain connects TRBV7-8 to TRBJ1-2; D unresolved. V dropped 3 bases and J dropped 0 bases, with 11 bases sitting between them. The length of the CDR3 is 15 residues. CDR1 and CDR2 from the germline V gene are SGHVS and FQNEAQ. CDR3 DNA sequence: TGTGCCAGCAGCTTGGGAGCCTCAGCTAACTATGGCTACACCTTC. Its protein product is CASSLGASANYGYTF.

Comment on this clonotype: A much bigger clone sits one base away, suggesting this may be a read error. The chain links TRBV4-3 to TRBJ2-5; D unclear. The CDR3 sequence is 15 residues long. Germline V gene sequence: CDR1 LGHNA, CDR2 YSLEER. V was cut by 3 bases and J by 11 bases, with 22 bases left in between. In nucleotides, the CDR3 is TGCGCCAGCAGCCACGCCGCGAAGGGTAACAATGAGCAGTACTTC. Its protein is CASSHAAKGNNEQYF.

V is TRBV29-1 and J is TRBJ2-1, with D possibly being TRBD2 (6 bases). The CDR3 has 14 residues. Germline V gene sequence: CDR1 SQVTM, CDR2 ANQGSEA. V gave up 7 bases and J gave up 10 bases, with 23 bases separating them. CDR3 loop: CSAWGTDTPYEQFF. Here the CDR3 DNA reads TGCAGCGCTTGGGGGACTGACACTCCTTACGAGCAGTTCTTC.

This chain connects TRBV20-1 to TRBJ2-4; 12 nucleotides match TRBD2. Germline-derived CDR1 and CDR2 are DFQATT and SNEGSKA (reference sequence). The CDR3 consists of 13 residues. In nucleotides, the CDR3 is TGCAGCGCATCGGGACTAGCGGGTGACATTCAGTACTTC. Its protein is CSASGLAGDIQYF.

The V and J genes are TRBV28 and TRBJ2-4; 12 bases line up with TRBD2. The last part of the DNA fits TRBJ2-5 better; the J call may be wrong. CDR1 and CDR2 (germline): MDHEN, SYDVKM. This CDR3 comprises 22 residues. The CDR3 reads CASSPPGLAGSWRRRFEETQYF. For the CDR3, the DNA is TGTGCCAGCAGCCCTCCGGGACTAGCGGGTTCGTGGAGAAGAAGGTTTGAGGAGACCCAGTACTTC.

This clonotype was detected a few times. The chain links TRBV27 to TRBJ2-3; unclear D gene. V lost 3 bases, J lost 0 bases, and 4 bases lay in between. Germline CDR1 reads MNHEY; CDR2 reads SMNVEV (reference sequence). The CDR3 has 13 amino acids. CDR3 in DNA: TGTGCCAGCAGTTTGTTAAGCACAGATACGCAGTATTTT. It translates to CASSLLSTDTQYF.

This clonotype was detected a few times. The chain combines TRBV28 with TRBJ2-7, with unresolved D. V was clipped by 3 bases and J by 0 bases, with 9 bases between them. Germline V gives CDR1 MDHEN, CDR2 SYDVKM. The CDR3 is 14 amino acids. The CDR3 region has the DNA TGTGCCAGCAGTTTCGCCAGTCCCTCCTACGAGCAGTACTTC. Its translation: CASSFASPSYEQYF.

This clonotype was counted only a few times. V is TRBV11-1 and J is TRBJ2-6; D not resolved. CDR1 and CDR2 (germline): SGHAT, FQDESV (reference sequence). The CDR3 length is 17 residues. Trimming took off 5 bases at V and 0 bases at J, with 14 bases between the two ends. CDR3 in amino acids: CASSPGLGNSGANVLTF. Written as DNA, the CDR3 is TGTGCCAGCAGCCCCGGGTTGGGCAACTCTGGGGCCAACGTCCTGACTTTC.

The chain uses TRBV27 and TRBJ1-5; no reliable D call. This CDR3 contains 12 residues. Germline assignment: CDR1 MNHEY and CDR2 SMNVEV (reference sequence). V was pared by 5 bases and J by 4 bases, with 6 bases between. In DNA, the CDR3 is TGTGCCAGCAGTGGTATGAATCAGCCCCAGCATTTT. It codes for CASSGMNQPQHF.

The chain has TRBV7-2 and TRBJ2-4; TRBD2 is a possible D gene (5 bases). The V end was cut by 4 bases, the J end by 9 bases, with 10 bases between. This CDR3 has 12 residues. The V gene's germline CDR1 is SGHTA and CDR2 FQGNSA. For the CDR3, the DNA is TGTGCCAGCAGCTCGAGGGCGGGCATTCAGTACTTC. It is translated as CASSSRAGIQYF.

This clonotype has just one count. One end of the junction is discordant with germline, which a read error may explain. The chain recombines TRBV7-2 with TRBJ1-1; 9 bases line up with TRBD1. Germline loops: CDR1 SGHTA, CDR2 FQGNSA. CDR3 size: 15 residues. Here the CDR3 DNA reads TGTGCCAGCAGCTTAAGCTCTGGGACAGGGACCGAAGCTTTCTTC. Translated: CASSLSSGTGTEAFF.

In its sample, this clonotype was seen a few times. The chain joins TRBV29-1 to TRBJ1-1; a weak D match, TRBD1 (5 bases). Trimming removed 7 bases at V and 1 base at J, with 13 bases between. This CDR3 spans 13 amino acids. Germline V gene lookup returns CDR1 SQVTM and CDR2 ANQGSEA. CDR3 in amino acids: CSAIRGENTEAFF. The CDR3 region has the DNA TGCAGCGCTATCCGGGGGGAGAACACTGAAGCTTTCTTT.

Concerning this clonotype: A much larger clone sits a single nucleotide away, making a read error possible. This chain connects TRBV7-2 to TRBJ2-3, with D perhaps matching TRBD2 (6 bases). Trimming cost V 3 bases and J 1 base, with 14 bases left between them. CDR1 is SGHTA and CDR2 is FQGNSA in the germline V gene. The CDR3 sequence is 16 residues long. For the CDR3, the DNA is TGTGCCAGCAGCTTCGGCGGGACCGCACGCACAGATACGCAGTATTTT. This codes for CASSFGGTARTDTQYF. Full variable domain (rest looked up from reference TRBV7-2 and TRBJ2-3): GAGVSQSPSNKVTEKGKDVELRCDPISGHTALYWYRQSLGQGLEFLIYFQGNSAPDKSGLPSDRFSAERTGGSVSTLTIQRTQQEDSAVYLCASSFGGTARTDTQYFGPGTRLTVL.

In this sample, this clonotype turned up many times. The chain employs TRBV4-2 and TRBJ2-5; D is undetermined. V was clipped by 0 bases and J by 5 bases, with 10 bases between them. This CDR3 has 14 amino acids. Germline values: CDR1 LGHNA, CDR2 YNFKEQ. DNA of the CDR3: TGTGCCAGCAGCCAAGAAAGTAAGGCGGAGACCCAGTACTTC. This codes for CASSQESKAETQYF.

This clonotype was observed a few times. The chain employs TRBV24-1 and TRBJ2-1, with D possibly being TRBD2 (5 bases). Germline CDR1 KGHDR, CDR2 SFDVKD. The CDR3 sequence is 17 residues long. V was cut by 0 bases and J by 8 bases, with 19 bases left in between. Here the CDR3 DNA reads TGTGCCACCAGTGATTTGGAGGGAGATATTGGTAGGGATGAGCAGTTCTTC. It is translated as CATSDLEGDIGRDEQFF.

This chain uses TRBV7-9 with TRBJ2-3; 8 positions agree with TRBD2. V gave up 5 bases and J gave up 6 bases; unmatched junction bases: 10. The CDR3 runs 15 residues. Germline assignment: CDR1 SEHNR and CDR2 FQNEAQ (reference sequence). Here the CDR3 reads CASSPSGSGRDTQYF. The CDR3 coding sequence is TGTGCCAGCAGCCCAAGCGGGAGTGGTCGGGATACGCAGTATTTT.

This chain connects TRBV3-1 to TRBJ2-5, with 11 bases fitting TRBD2. The trim removed 2 bases at V and 5 bases at J, leaving 1 base unmatched. Germline V gene sequence: CDR1 LGHDT, CDR2 YNNKEL (reference sequence). The CDR3 consists of 14 residues. CDR3: CASSQPSGGETQYF. CDR3 DNA sequence: TGTGCCAGCAGCCAACCTAGCGGGGGGGAGACCCAGTACTTC.

J is TRBJ1-5 and V is TRBV18, with D tentatively TRBD1 (6 bases). The CDR3 has 16 residues. The V gene lost 1 base and the J gene lost 2 bases, with 12 bases spanning the gap. CDR1 is KGHSH and CDR2 is LQKENI in the germline V gene. DNA for the CDR3: TGTGCCAGCTCACCACTTGGGGGGGCTGGCAATCAGCCCCAGCATTTT. Translation gives CASSPLGGAGNQPQHF.

This clonotype turned up a few times. This may stem from a read error, because a much larger clone lies one nucleotide away. The V and J genes are TRBV20-1 and TRBJ2-5, with D possibly being TRBD1 (5 bases). The CDR3 consists of 16 residues. From germline, CDR1 is DFQATT and CDR2 SNEGSKA (reference sequence). V lost 0 bases and J 4 bases, leaving 18 bases between the germline ends. This CDR3 reads CSARDCGQGLIETQYF. In DNA form, the CDR3 reads TGCAGTGCTAGAGACTGTGGGCAGGGATTAATAGAGACCCAGTACTTC.